The source of this T cell receptor beta chain is a study of T cell responses to AZD1222 COVID-19 vaccine (dated by TCRdb to the early 2020s). Regarding the research as a whole: A total of about 230 trial participants underwent TCR sequencing, of whom 207 received two doses of AZD1222 and some 25 received two doses of the MenACWY control vaccine. Trial participants were enrolled into age subgroups of 18-55, 56-69 and 70-plus years, which contained approximately 150, 28 and 58 TCR-sequenced participants, respectively.

The germline V gene (reference sequence) sets CDR1 to LNHDA and CDR2 to SQIVND. The CDR3 runs 12 amino acids, cysteine and phenylalanine included. The CDR3 DNA has 36 bases and is translated from base 1. The V end loses 9 bases and the J end loses 3 bases, and a stretch of 12 bases separates them. The CDR3 regions of human TCRbeta chains were subjected to immunosequencing. Under the source paper's analysis protocol: Repertoire TCRs were checked for matches against a reference library of SARS-CoV-2-specific TCRs that had been generated using the MIRA antigen-specificity platform. Breadth meant the fraction of unique TCRs that were SARS-CoV-2-associated, whereas depth meant the fraction of total T cells that were SARS-CoV-2-associated. Using the MIRA data, each spike-specific TCR was mapped to the spike region that the TCR reacts to and placed in a CD4 or CD8 class. Log10-transformed breadth and depth values were compared by one-way ANOVA with Sidak's multiple comparisons tests. TCRdb stores this immuneACCESS table with in-frame sequences only. Part of the clones is absent; in the studies checked, under half of the shortfall reflects unresolved V genes, and no reason is known for the rest. Clone size and V and J calls were adopted from that table, with D and trimming inferred from the DNA. For this sample the table gives about 140,000 clones, of which approximately 95% were detected only once. Together, the top ten hold approximately 0.9% of the sample.

General conclusions and limits of the study: Because no day 14 peak-response samples were available, repertoires were characterized only after the peak T cell response. Spike-specific TCR breadth and depth rose significantly after two AZD1222 doses compared with day 0 and with MenACWY recipients. Epitopes outside the regions mutated in the B.1.351 and B.1.1.7 variants were reportedly recognized by nearly half of the unique spike-specific TCRs. Most participants were white British and females outnumbered males, and the authors suggested that clonal diversity may have been underestimated. In the small 56-69-year group, the increase in depth fell short of significance, most likely because of low power. Only a handful of AZD1222 recipients were SARS-CoV-2 seropositive at baseline, limiting conclusions about previously exposed vaccinees. CD4 TCRs associated with the vaccine covered the entire spike protein, and the dominant responses were in regions 160-218 and 743-854.

A note on this clone: Its antigen remains undetermined. Per-base qualities were not stored, and no clone one base away is much larger.

The time point label, read with the paper, signifies: baseline before first vaccination. What this sample's treatment or condition label stands for: meningococcal conjugate vaccine given as trial control. Vaccinee samples came from UK trials COV001 and COV002, including a single-blind randomized controlled phase 2/3 trial of AZD1222 (ChAdOx1 nCoV-19) in healthy adults. For TCRbeta chain sequencing, PBMC samples were collected from trial participants at day 0 and at day 28 after the second dose. The sequence derives from an adult in good health. The input for sequencing was peripheral blood, taken on day 0 of MenACWY control vaccination. In this chain, TRBV19 is recombined with TRBJ2-7, with no confidently assigned D gene. The nucleotide sequence reads TGTGCCAGCTTAGGCGGCGACTACGAGCAGTACTTC. Its translation is CASLGGDYEQYF.